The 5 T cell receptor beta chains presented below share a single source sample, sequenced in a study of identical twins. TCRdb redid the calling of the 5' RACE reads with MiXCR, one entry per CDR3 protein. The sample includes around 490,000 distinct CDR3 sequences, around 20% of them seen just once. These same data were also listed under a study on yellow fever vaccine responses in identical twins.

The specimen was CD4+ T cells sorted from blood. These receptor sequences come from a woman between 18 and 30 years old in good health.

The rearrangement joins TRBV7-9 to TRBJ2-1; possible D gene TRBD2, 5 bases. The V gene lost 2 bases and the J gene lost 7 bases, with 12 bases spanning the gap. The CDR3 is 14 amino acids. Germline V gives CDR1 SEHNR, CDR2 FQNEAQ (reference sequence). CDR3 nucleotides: TGTGCCAGCAGCTTACCGGGGATTGGGAATGAGCAGTTCTTC. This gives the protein CASSLPGIGNEQFF. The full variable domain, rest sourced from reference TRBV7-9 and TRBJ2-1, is DTGVSQNPRHKITKRGQNVTFRCDPISEHNRLYWYRQTLGQGPEFLTYFQNEAQLEKSRLLSDRFSAERPKGSFSTLEIQRTEQGDSAMYLCASSLPGIGNEQFFGPGTRLTVL.

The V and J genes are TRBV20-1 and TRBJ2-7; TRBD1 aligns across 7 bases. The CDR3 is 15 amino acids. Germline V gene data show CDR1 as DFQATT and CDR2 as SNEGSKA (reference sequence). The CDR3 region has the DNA TGCTGTGCCCGCCCGACAGGGCGGCGGAGGAACGAGCAGTACGTC. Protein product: CCARPTGRRRNEQYV.

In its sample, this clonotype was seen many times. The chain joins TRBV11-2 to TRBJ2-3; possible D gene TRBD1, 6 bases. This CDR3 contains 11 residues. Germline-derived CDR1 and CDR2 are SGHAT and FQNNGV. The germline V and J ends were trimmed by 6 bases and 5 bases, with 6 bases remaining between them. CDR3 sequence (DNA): TGTGCCAGCAGACAGGGAGATACGCAGTATTTT. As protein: CASRQGDTQYF.

The CDR3, as DNA: TGTGCCAGCAGCTTGTGGGACTCGACATACAATGAGCAGTTCTTC. It encodes CASSLWDSTYNEQFF. The chain joins TRBV5-5 to TRBJ2-1, with D possibly matching TRBD2 (6 bases). With 1 base removed from V and 4 bases from J, the gap between germline ends came to 12 bases. CDR3 length: 15 amino acids. Germline-derived CDR1 and CDR2 are SGHKS and YYEKEE (reference sequence).

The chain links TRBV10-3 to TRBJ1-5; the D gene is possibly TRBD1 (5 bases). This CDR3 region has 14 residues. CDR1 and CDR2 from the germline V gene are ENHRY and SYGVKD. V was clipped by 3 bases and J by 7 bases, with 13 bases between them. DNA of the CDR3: TGTGCCATCAGTGACACAGCAGGGCTACAGCCCCAGCATTTT. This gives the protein CAISDTAGLQPQHF.